The clone carrying this TCR beta chain was recorded a few times. What it binds is not known. The source of the sample is a study of T cell repertoires in cytomegalovirus infection. Study information: Alongside well-studied HLA-B-restricted CMV epitopes, recently identified HLA-C-restricted CMV epitopes were also used. Shared public TCR beta signatures pointed to both CMV infection and a matching HLA type.

This CDR3 has 16 amino acids. V lost 4 bases to trimming and J lost 2 bases, with 16 bases between them. The V gene's germline CDR1 is SGHDT and CDR2 YYEEEE. Using its own MiXCR run on the reads, TCRdb lists one record per CDR3 protein. The repertoire includes 140,000 to 150,000 distinct CDR3 sequences, 32% of them detected once, and about 50% sits in the top ten. The study, taken as a whole, reports: CMV-specific TCR beta clonotypes restricted by HLA-C dominated the ex vivo response. Pooled public TCR beta family frequency picked out CMV carriers with the relevant HLA.

J is TRBJ2-1 and V is TRBV5-6; TRBD2 might be the D (7 bases). The origin of this receptor is a human donor in good health (CMV status not recorded). Some clones in this sample may be carry-over from other donors' samples. Specimen: CD8+ T cells from cultured PBMCs, collected from culture after CMV antigen stimulation. The CDR3 sequence: CASSPRGGVTYNEQFF. CDR3 coding DNA: TGTGCCAGCAGCCCTAGGGGGGGGGTAACCTACAATGAGCAGTTCTTC.